These T cell receptor beta chains were read from a single sample in a study of blood T cell repertoires in COVID-19. Measured with immunoSEQ multiplex PCR; TCRdb has only the in-frame clones, and not every one. The table has some 110,000 clones, roughly four fifths seen once. Sample: peripheral blood. The source of these receptors is a man in his 70s with active or convalescent COVID-19. The CDR3 runs from the conserved cysteine through the conserved F or W. The D gene is left open where the match is weak. Some rows mark clone size as missing; the rest say once, few, many or name a class of expanded clone.

length,size,V,J,D,DNA,CDR3
15,once,TRBV6-2/TRBV6-3,TRBJ2-7,-,TGTGCCAGCAGTTACCGGCACCCTGGAGTCCACGAGCAGTACTTC,CASSYRHPGVHEQYF
15,-,TRBV24-1,TRBJ1-5,-,TGTGCCACAAGCCGAGCGGGGGGCGAGGGTCAGCCCCAGCATTTT,CATSRAGGEGQPQHF
13,-,TRBV5-8,TRBJ1-2,-,TGTGCCAGCAGCGTAACACAAAACTATGGCTACACCTTC,CASSVTQNYGYTF
15,-,TRBV10-3,TRBJ2-1,-,TGTGCCATCAGTGATAACAGGGCCCTATACAATGAGCAGTTCTTC,CAISDNRALYNEQFF
13,few,TRBV6-2/TRBV6-3,TRBJ2-7,TRBD1,TGTGCCAGCAGTGACAGGGGGCCCTACGAGCAGTACTTC,CASSDRGPYEQYF
9,few,TRBV27,TRBJ1-4,TRBD1,TGTGCCAGCCCGGACAGGATGATTTTT,CASPDRMIF
15,-,TRBV24-1,TRBJ2-5,-,TGTGCCACCAGTGAAACCGGGACACAACAAGAGACCCAGTACTTC,CATSETGTQQETQYF
16,-,TRBV11-3,TRBJ2-7,TRBD1,TGTGCCAGCAGCTGGGGGACAGGGGGCGCCTTCTACGAGCAGTACTTC,CASSWGTGGAFYEQYF
14,-,TRBV28,TRBJ1-2,TRBD1,TGTGCCAGCAGTTTATGGGGACAGGGCCATGGCTACACCTTC,CASSLWGQGHGYTF
14,-,TRBV4-3,TRBJ1-1,-,TGCGCCAGCAGCCTAGAAAGGGGTGGGACTGAAGCTTTCTTT,CASSLERGGTEAFF
16,-,TRBV9,TRBJ2-6,TRBD1,TGTGCCAGCAGCGTAGAAGCGGGACAGGGATCCAACGTCCTGACTTTC,CASSVEAGQGSNVLTF
12,-,TRBV12-3/TRBV12-4,TRBJ2-7,-,TGTGCCAGCAGTTTAAACACACGAGAGCAGTACTTC,CASSLNTREQYF
14,once,TRBV12-5,TRBJ2-1,TRBD2,TGTGCTAGCCTCGTAGCGGGAACGTACAATGAGCAGTTCTTC,CASLVAGTYNEQFF
16,-,TRBV18,TRBJ2-5,TRBD1,TGTGCCAGCTCACCACGAAGGACAGGGGCCCAAGAGACCCAGTACTTC,CASSPRRTGAQETQYF
18,-,TRBV6-1,TRBJ1-4,-,TGTGCCAGCAGTGAGACCCGGGAGGCAGTACGGACAGTTGGAAAACTGTTTTTT,CASSETREAVRTVGKLFF
15,-,TRBV28,TRBJ1-1,TRBD1,TGTGCCAGCAGAAACTCAGGGGGGCCGGGCACTGAAGCTTTCTTT,CASRNSGGPGTEAFF
12,-,TRBV9,TRBJ2-2,-,TGTGCCAGCAGCCTACTATCCGGGGAGCTGTTTTTT,CASSLLSGELFF
16,few,TRBV10-2,TRBJ1-1,TRBD1,TGCGCCAGCAGTGAGTCGGCAGGGGGAGTGAACACTGAAGCTTTCTTT,CASSESAGGVNTEAFF
17,-,TRBV21-1,TRBJ2-5,-,TGTGCCAGCAGCAAAGGATTGGACAAGAAGGAAAAAGAGACCCAGTACTTC,CASSKGLDKKEKETQYF
14,few,TRBV19,TRBJ1-2,TRBD1,TGTGCCAGTAGTACCTCTGAGGGGGCGCGCGGCTACACCTTC,CASSTSEGARGYTF
19,-,TRBV4-3,TRBJ2-3,TRBD2,TGCGCCAGCAGCCCCAGACTAGCGGGAGGGAGGACTATCACAGATACGCAGTATTTT,CASSPRLAGGRTITDTQYF
14,-,TRBV3-1/TRBV3-2,TRBJ1-1,-,TGTGCCAACCGGGAGGGGGGGGCTGGCACTGAAGCTTTCTTT,CANREGGAGTEAFF
15,few,TRBV28,TRBJ2-7,TRBD1,TGTGCCAGCAGTTTAGGGAGGGGACAGGGCTACGAGCAGTACTTC,CASSLGRGQGYEQYF
15,-,TRBV10-3,TRBJ1-6,TRBD1,TGTGCCATCAGTATGGACAGGGATGGTAATTCACCCCTCCACTTT,CAISMDRDGNSPLHF
14,-,TRBV10-2,TRBJ2-3,-,TGCGCCAGCAGCGGACGGGGGAGCACAGATACGCAGTATTTT,CASSGRGSTDTQYF
13,-,TRBV14,TRBJ2-7,TRBD2,TGTGCCAGCAGCTCAATAGCGGGAGGGCCCAAGTACTTC,CASSSIAGGPKYF
14,-,TRBV6-1,TRBJ1-3,-,TGTGCCAGCAGTGATGGAGCCTCTGGAAACACCATATATTTT,CASSDGASGNTIYF
17,once,TRBV5-6,TRBJ1-1,-,TGTGCCAGCAGCTTTACGCGGGAGGGGAGAGGGAACACTGAAGCTTTCTTT,CASSFTREGRGNTEAFF
16,few,TRBV5-4,TRBJ2-1,TRBD2,TGTGCCAGCAGCGCGGGGGGGGCAGGAAGGCGCGATGAGCAGTTCTTC,CASSAGGAGRRDEQFF
12,-,TRBV5-1,TRBJ2-1,-,TGCGCCAGCAGCTTACAGGGAAATGAGCAGTTCTTC,CASSLQGNEQFF
14,-,TRBV7-2,TRBJ2-3,TRBD2,TGTGCCAGCAGCTCCGGGACTACCACAGATACGCAGTATTTT,CASSSGTTTDTQYF
10,once,TRBV6-5,TRBJ2-1,-,TGTGCCAGCAGGGGGGGTGAGCAGTTCTTC,CASRGGEQFF
14,few,TRBV29-1,TRBJ1-1,-,TGCAGCGGGACCTCCTCGACAGGTGGCACTGAAGCTTTCTTT,CSGTSSTGGTEAFF
15,once,TRBV28,TRBJ2-2,TRBD1,TGTGCCAGCAGTTTATTGGACAGGGACACCGGGGAGCTGTTTTTT,CASSLLDRDTGELFF
16,-,TRBV9,TRBJ2-6,TRBD1,TGTGCCAGCAGCGCGGACAGGGAGACTGGGGCCAACGTCCTGACTTTC,CASSADRETGANVLTF
14,-,TRBV11-3,TRBJ1-1,-,TGTGCCAGCAGCTTAGGTACTAGGCAGACTGAAGCTTTCTTT,CASSLGTRQTEAFF
18,-,TRBV3-1/TRBV3-2,TRBJ2-3,TRBD2,TGTGCCAGCAGCCAAGGACTAGCGGGGGGGCTCAGTTCCGATACGCAGTATTTT,CASSQGLAGGLSSDTQYF
14,once,TRBV19,TRBJ1-5,-,TGTGCCAGTAGTGTAGACAGTAGCAATCAGCCCCAGCATTTT,CASSVDSSNQPQHF
13,few,TRBV19,TRBJ1-2,-,TGTGCCAGTAGTGCGGACGGAGGATATGGCTACACCTTC,CASSADGGYGYTF
17,-,TRBV7-9,TRBJ1-2,TRBD1,TGTGCCAGCAGCTTAGACGGGACAGGAGGTAGGATGTATGGCTACACCTTC,CASSLDGTGGRMYGYTF
18,-,TRBV7-2,TRBJ1-6,TRBD1,TGTGCCAGCAGCTTAGGGACAGGTCAGGGGTTTGATAATTCACCCCTCCACTTT,CASSLGTGQGFDNSPLHF
15,-,TRBV19,TRBJ2-3,TRBD1,TGTGCCAGTAGTATACGGACAGGGGCCACAGATACGCAGTATTTT,CASSIRTGATDTQYF
16,-,TRBV5-1,TRBJ2-1,TRBD2,TGCGCCAGCAGCTTGTTCACTAGCGGGGACTACAATGAGCAGTTCTTC,CASSLFTSGDYNEQFF
14,-,TRBV5-1,TRBJ2-2,-,TGCGCCAGCAGCTTCGGGGGGAACACCGGGGAGCTGTTTTTT,CASSFGGNTGELFF
16,-,TRBV5-6,TRBJ2-2,TRBD1,TGTGCCAGCAGCTTTCTCGGGCAGGGGGACACCGGGGAGCTGTTTTTT,CASSFLGQGDTGELFF
14,medium-sized,TRBV15,TRBJ2-2,-,TGTGCCACCAGCAGAGGAGGTTACACCGGGGAGCTGTTTTTT,CATSRGGYTGELFF
12,-,TRBV6-6,TRBJ1-5,TRBD1,TGTGCCACAGGGGGTGGTAGTCAGCCCCAGCATTTT,CATGGGSQPQHF
15,-,TRBV5-1,TRBJ2-7,-,TGCGCCAGCAGCTTGGGGGGCAGTAGCTCCTACGAGCAGTACTTC,CASSLGGSSSYEQYF
12,-,TRBV29-1,TRBJ1-4,TRBD1,TGCAGCGGTGGACAGGGTAGTGAAAAACTGTTTTTT,CSGGQGSEKLFF
14,-,TRBV7-2,TRBJ1-1,-,TGTGCCAGCAGCCCCCCCACAGGGCTAGCTGAAGCTTTCTTT,CASSPPTGLAEAFF
16,-,TRBV7-3,TRBJ2-2,-,TGTGCCAGCAGCTTAGCAGCCAGGGGGAACACCGGGGAGCTGTTTTTT,CASSLAARGNTGELFF
17,-,TRBV7-2,TRBJ2-1,-,TGTGCCAGCAGCTTCCGTGGAGGAGGGTCGTTCTACAATGAGCAGTTCTTC,CASSFRGGGSFYNEQFF